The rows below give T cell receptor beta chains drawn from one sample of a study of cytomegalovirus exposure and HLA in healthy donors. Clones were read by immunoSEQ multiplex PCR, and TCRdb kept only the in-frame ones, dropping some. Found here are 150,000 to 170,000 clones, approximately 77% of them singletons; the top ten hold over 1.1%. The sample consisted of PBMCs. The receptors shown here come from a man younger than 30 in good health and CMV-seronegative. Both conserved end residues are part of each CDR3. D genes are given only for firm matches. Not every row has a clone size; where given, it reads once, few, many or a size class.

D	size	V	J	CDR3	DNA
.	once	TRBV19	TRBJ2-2	CATEGRTGGTGELFF	TGTGCCACCGAGGGGAGGACTGGAGGCACCGGGGAGCTGTTTTTT
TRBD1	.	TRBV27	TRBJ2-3	CASSLSPGTGFYTQYF	TGTGCCAGCAGTTTATCGCCCGGGACAGGGTTCTATACGCAGTATTTT
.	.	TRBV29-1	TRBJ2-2	CSVGIPGAGELFF	TGCAGCGTTGGAATCCCGGGAGCCGGGGAGCTGTTTTTT
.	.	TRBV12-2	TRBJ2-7	CASRFSVGAVRTYEQYF	TGTGCAAGTCGCTTCTCCGTGGGGGCGGTGAGGACCTACGAGCAGTACTTC
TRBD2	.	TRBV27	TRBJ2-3	CASRPASGRGGDTQYF	TGTGCCAGCAGGCCCGCTAGCGGGAGGGGCGGTGATACGCAGTATTTT
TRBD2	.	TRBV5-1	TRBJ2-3	CASSLRAGGLKDTQYF	TGCGCCAGCAGCTTGCGAGCGGGAGGGCTTAAAGATACGCAGTATTTT
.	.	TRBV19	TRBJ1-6	CASSNLSDDSKSLHF	TGTGCCAGTAGTAACCTCTCCGATGACAGTAAGTCCCTCCACTTT
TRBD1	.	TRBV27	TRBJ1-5	CASRITGVNQPQHF	TGTGCCAGCAGAATCACAGGGGTCAATCAGCCCCAGCATTTT
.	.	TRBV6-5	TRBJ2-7	CASRQASSYEQYF	TGTGCCAGCCGACAGGCGAGCTCCTACGAGCAGTACTTC
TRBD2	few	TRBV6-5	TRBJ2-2	CASSGTSPTGELFF	TGTGCCAGCTCCGGGACTAGCCCGACCGGGGAGCTGTTTTTT
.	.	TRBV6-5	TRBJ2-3	CASSPLIQGDTQYF	TGTGCCAGCAGCCCCCTGATCCAGGGAGATACGCAGTATTTT
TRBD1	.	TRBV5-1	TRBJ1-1	CASSWDPGQGALEKAFF	TGCGCCAGCAGCTGGGACCCGGGACAGGGGGCGCTAGAGAAGGCTTTCTTT
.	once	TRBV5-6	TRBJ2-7	CASSLKSDLPYEQYF	TGTGCCAGCAGCTTGAAAAGCGACTTACCCTACGAGCAGTACTTC
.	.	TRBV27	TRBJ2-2	CASSLLGAGGAGELFF	TGTGCCAGCAGTTTATTAGGGGCAGGCGGAGCCGGGGAGCTGTTTTTT
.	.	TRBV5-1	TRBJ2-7	CASWAGSSPGEQYF	TGCGCCAGCTGGGCAGGTTCCTCCCCAGGCGAGCAGTACTTC
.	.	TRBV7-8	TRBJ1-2	CASSLRPTDVGRVYGYTF	TGTGCCAGCAGCTTACGCCCGACAGACGTCGGTCGGGTCTATGGCTACACCTTC
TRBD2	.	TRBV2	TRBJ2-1	CASRTGLAGGLNEQFF	TGTGCCAGCAGGACTGGACTAGCGGGCGGACTCAATGAGCAGTTCTTC
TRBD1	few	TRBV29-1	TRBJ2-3	CSVDQGARGTQYF	TGCAGCGTTGATCAGGGGGCGAGGGGAACGCAGTATTTT
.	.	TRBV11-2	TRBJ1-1	CASSLGGTANTEAFF	TGTGCCAGCAGCCTCGGCGGGACTGCGAACACTGAAGCTTTCTTT
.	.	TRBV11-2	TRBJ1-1	CASSPYGGTEAFF	TGTGCCAGCAGCCCTTACGGGGGGACTGAAGCTTTCTTT
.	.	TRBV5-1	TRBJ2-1	CASSLRLAPYNEQFF	TGCGCCAGCAGCTTGAGGCTAGCGCCCTACAATGAGCAGTTCTTC
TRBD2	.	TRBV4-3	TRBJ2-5	CASSQVTSGREETQYF	TGCGCCAGCAGCCAAGTGACTAGCGGGAGGGAGGAGACCCAGTACTTC
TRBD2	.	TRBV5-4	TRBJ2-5	CASSRTSGNLRQYF	TGTGCCAGTAGTCGGACTAGCGGGAACCTAAGGCAGTACTTC
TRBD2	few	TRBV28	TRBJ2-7	CASLPGGRDYEQYF	TGTGCCAGCCTTCCGGGGGGGAGGGATTACGAGCAGTACTTC
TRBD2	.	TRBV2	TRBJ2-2	CASSVPESGSRGTGELFF	TGTGCCAGCAGTGTACCCGAGAGCGGGAGTAGAGGGACCGGGGAGCTGTTTTTT
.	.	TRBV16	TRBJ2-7	CASSQLISYEQYF	TGTGCCAGCAGCCAATTAATTAGCTACGAGCAGTACTTC
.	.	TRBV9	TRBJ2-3	CASSVGGPNEDTQYF	TGTGCCAGCAGCGTAGGGGGGCCCAACGAAGATACGCAGTATTTT
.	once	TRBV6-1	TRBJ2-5	CASSAGTPQETQYF	TGTGCCAGCAGTGCCGGGACTCCCCAAGAGACCCAGTACTTC
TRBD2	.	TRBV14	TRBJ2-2	CASSQDRVERDGELFF	TGTGCCAGCAGCCAAGACCGCGTCGAGCGGGACGGGGAGCTGTTTTTT
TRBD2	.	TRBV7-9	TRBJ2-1	CASSPKGSGRGDNEQFF	TGTGCCAGCAGCCCTAAAGGCAGCGGGAGGGGTGACAATGAGCAGTTCTTC
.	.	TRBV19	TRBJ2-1	CASSISGSFLNEQFF	TGTGCCAGTAGTATATCGGGATCGTTCCTTAATGAGCAGTTCTTC
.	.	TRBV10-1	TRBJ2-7	CASSAAGTPPYEQYF	TGCGCCAGCAGCGCAGCCGGGACTCCCCCCTACGAGCAGTACTTC
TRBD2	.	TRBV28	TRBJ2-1	CASSAGTSGGNEQFF	TGTGCCAGCAGTGCCGGGACTAGCGGTGGCAATGAGCAGTTCTTC
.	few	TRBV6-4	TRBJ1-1	CASSETSNTEAFF	TGTGCCAGCAGTGAGACAAGCAACACTGAAGCTTTCTTT
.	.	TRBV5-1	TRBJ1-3	CASSEEGNTIYF	TGCGCCAGCAGCGAGGAAGGAAACACCATATATTTT
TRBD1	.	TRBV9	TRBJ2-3	CASSVASQGVNTDTQYF	TGTGCCAGCAGCGTAGCCAGTCAGGGGGTTAACACAGATACGCAGTATTTT
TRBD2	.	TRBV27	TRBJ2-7	CATRPVLTSGPYEQYF	TGTGCCACCCGACCCGTTCTGACTAGCGGGCCCTACGAGCAGTACTTC
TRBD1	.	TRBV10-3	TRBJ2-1	CAIKATGGPYNEQFF	TGTGCCATCAAGGCGACAGGGGGCCCCTACAATGAGCAGTTCTTC
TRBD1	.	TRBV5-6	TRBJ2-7	CASSVAPGQGGEQYF	TGTGCCAGCAGCGTAGCCCCGGGACAGGGAGGCGAGCAGTACTTC